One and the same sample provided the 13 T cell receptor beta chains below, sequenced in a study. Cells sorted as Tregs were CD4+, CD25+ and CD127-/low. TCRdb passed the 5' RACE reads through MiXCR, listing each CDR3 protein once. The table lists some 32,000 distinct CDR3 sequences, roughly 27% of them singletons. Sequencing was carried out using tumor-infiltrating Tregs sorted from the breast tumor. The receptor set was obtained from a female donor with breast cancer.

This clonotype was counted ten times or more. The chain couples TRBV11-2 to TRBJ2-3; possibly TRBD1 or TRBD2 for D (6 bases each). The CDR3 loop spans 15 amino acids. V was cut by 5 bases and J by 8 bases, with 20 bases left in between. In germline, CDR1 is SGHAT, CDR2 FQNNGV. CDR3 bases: TGTGCCAGCAGCGGCACCGGGACTGGGGGCCTTACGCAGTATTTT. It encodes CASSGTGTGGLTQYF.

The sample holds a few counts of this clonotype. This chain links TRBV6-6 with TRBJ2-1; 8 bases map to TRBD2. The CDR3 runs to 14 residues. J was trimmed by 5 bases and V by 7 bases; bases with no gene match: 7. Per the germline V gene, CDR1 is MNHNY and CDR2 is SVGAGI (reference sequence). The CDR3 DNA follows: TGTGCCAGCAACGGGCGAGCGGGAGACAATGAGCAGTTCTTC. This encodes CASNGRAGDNEQFF.

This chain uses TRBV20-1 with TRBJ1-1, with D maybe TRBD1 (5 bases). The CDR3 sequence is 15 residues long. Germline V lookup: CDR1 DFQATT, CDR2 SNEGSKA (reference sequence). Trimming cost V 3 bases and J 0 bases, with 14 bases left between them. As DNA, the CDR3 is TGCAGTGCTAGGGGGCTCCAAGGCATGAACACTGAAGCTTTCTTT. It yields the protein CSARGLQGMNTEAFF.

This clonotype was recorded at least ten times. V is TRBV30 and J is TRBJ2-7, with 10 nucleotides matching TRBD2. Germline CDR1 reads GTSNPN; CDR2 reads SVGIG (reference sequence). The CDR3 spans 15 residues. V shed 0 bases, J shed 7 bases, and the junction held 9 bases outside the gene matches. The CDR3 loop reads CAWSVHSGRAREQYF. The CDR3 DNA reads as TGTGCCTGGAGTGTACACAGCGGGAGGGCCCGGGAGCAGTACTTC. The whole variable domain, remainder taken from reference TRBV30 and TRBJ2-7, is SQTIHQWPATLVQPVGSPLSLECTVEGTSNPNLYWYRQAAGRGLQLLFYSVGIGQISSEVPQNLSASRPQDRQFILSSKKLLLSDSGFYLCAWSVHSGRAREQYFGPGTRLTVT.

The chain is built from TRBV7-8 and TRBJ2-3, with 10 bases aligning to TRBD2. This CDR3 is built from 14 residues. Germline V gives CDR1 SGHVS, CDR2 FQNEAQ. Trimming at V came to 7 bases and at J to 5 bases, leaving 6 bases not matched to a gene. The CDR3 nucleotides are TGTGCCAGCACCAAGCCTAGCGGGGGAGATACGCAGTATTTT. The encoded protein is CASTKPSGGDTQYF.

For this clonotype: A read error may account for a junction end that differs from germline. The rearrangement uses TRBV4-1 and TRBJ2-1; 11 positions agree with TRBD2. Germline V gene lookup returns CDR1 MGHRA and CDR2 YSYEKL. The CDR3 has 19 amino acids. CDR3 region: CASSHRTSGRSNSYNGQFF. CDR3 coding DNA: TGCGCCAGCAGCCACCGGACTAGCGGGCGTTCGAACAGCTACAATGGGCAGTTCTTC.

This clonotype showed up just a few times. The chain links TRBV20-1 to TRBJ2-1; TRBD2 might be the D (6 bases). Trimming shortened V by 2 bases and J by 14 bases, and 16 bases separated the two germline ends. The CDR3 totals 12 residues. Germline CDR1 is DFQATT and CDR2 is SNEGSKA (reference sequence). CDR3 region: CSARSRTSIEFF. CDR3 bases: TGCAGTGCTAGATCCCGAACTAGCATCGAGTTCTTC.

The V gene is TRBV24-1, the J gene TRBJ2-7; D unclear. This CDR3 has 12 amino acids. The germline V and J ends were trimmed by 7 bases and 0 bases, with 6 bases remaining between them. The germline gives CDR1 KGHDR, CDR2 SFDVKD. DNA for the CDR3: TGTGCCACCAGCGGCGCCTCCTACGAGCAGTACTTC. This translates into CATSGASYEQYF.

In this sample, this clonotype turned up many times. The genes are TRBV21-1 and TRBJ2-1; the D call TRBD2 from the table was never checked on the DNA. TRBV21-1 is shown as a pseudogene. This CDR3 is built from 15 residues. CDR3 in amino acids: CASSPRTSAYNEQFF. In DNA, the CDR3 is TGTGCCAGCAGCCCCCGGACTAGCGCCTACAATGAGCAGTTCTTC.

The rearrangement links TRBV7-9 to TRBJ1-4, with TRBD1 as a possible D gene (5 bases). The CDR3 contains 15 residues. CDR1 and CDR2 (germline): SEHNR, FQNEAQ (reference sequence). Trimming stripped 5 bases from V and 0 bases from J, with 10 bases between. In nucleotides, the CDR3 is TGTGCCAGCAGCCAAGGGGCTGCAACTAATGAAAAACTGTTTTTT. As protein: CASSQGAATNEKLFF.

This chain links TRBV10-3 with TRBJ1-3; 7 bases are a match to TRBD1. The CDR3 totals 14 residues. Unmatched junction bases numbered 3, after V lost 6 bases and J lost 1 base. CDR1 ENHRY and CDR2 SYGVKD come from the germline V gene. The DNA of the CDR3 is TGTGCCATCAGGGAACAGGGGTCTGGAAACACCATATATTTT. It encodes CAIREQGSGNTIYF.

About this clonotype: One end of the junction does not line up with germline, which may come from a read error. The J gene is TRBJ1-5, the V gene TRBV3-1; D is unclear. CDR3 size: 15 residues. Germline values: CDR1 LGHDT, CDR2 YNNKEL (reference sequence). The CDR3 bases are TGTGCCGGCAGCGCTCGATTTGTTGTGAATCAGCCCCAGCATTTT. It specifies CAGSARFVVNQPQHF.

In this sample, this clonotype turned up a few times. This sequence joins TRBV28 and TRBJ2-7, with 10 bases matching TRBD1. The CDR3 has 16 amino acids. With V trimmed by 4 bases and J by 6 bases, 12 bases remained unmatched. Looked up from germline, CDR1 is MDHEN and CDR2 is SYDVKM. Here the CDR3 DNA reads TGTGCCAGCAGTTCCCCCGGGACAGGGGTGGGATCCGAGCAGTACTTC. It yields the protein CASSSPGTGVGSEQYF.